This TCR beta chain emerged from a study of stem cell transplantation in POMP-related autoinflammatory disease (dated by TCRdb to 2020 to 2022). Context from the whole study: The study hypothesis was that defective thymoproteasomes impair MHC class I-dependent CD8+ T-cell differentiation and positive selection, which skews the TRB repertoire. Before transplant, patients showed CD4+ naive T-cell skewing, low CD8+ T-cell proportions, and reduced T-cell cytokine secretion. High-throughput TRB sequencing assessed how POMP deficiency affects T-cell receptor beta repertoire diversity and CDR3 characteristics. What the study reported, not specific to this receptor: In PRAID patients, the trend toward increased clonality and lower diversity reached statistical significance only for regulatory T cells. A restricted number of unique TRB V-J gene pairings was observed in PRAID patients. PRAID patients trended toward lower TRB diversity and higher clonality across all analyzed T-cell subsets.

As regards this clone: Its antigen remains undetermined. The sample holds no much larger clone one base away, and base qualities are not on file.

The time point label, read with the paper, signifies: before hematopoietic stem cell transplant. PRAID was characterized by prominent immunodeficiency alongside autoinflammation. Before TRB sequencing, T-cell subsets (conventional T cells, CD8+ T cells, regulatory T cells, T follicular helper cells) were sorted. Library preparation was by the immunoSEQ multiplex PCR assay. In the paper's pipeline: Shannon entropy, which accounts for clonal size distribution, was used to quantify repertoire diversity. The Gini-Simpson index (Simpson_1-D) was used to measure inequality of clonotype distribution. TCRdb provides this immuneACCESS table in a form limited to in-frame rearrangements. Some clones are lacking; in checked studies, under half of them reflect an unresolved V gene, and why the rest are absent is not known. That table gives V, J and clone size, and the DNA gave D and trimming. Recorded for this sample are approximately 11,000 clones; around 87% of them occurred a single time. Roughly half of the sample rests with the top ten.

The CDR1 and CDR2 encoded by the germline V gene are LGHNA and YNFKEQ. V was cut back by 0 bases and J by 0 bases, leaving a gap of 12 bases between them. The CDR3 covers 16 residues, taking in both the cysteine and the phenylalanine. The only DNA kept is the CDR3, 48 bases in frame from the first base. The sequenced sample was CD8+ T cells from PBMCs, obtained before stem cell transplantation. The receptor's source is a human donor with POMP-related autoinflammation and immune dysregulation (PRAID). The V and J genes are TRBV4-2 and TRBJ2-7; the D gene is possibly TRBD1 or TRBD2, with 5 bases matching each. The nucleotide sequence reads TGTGCCAGCAGCCAAGAGTGGGACCCCAGCTCCTACGAGCAGTACTTC. This is translated as CASSQEWDPSSYEQYF.